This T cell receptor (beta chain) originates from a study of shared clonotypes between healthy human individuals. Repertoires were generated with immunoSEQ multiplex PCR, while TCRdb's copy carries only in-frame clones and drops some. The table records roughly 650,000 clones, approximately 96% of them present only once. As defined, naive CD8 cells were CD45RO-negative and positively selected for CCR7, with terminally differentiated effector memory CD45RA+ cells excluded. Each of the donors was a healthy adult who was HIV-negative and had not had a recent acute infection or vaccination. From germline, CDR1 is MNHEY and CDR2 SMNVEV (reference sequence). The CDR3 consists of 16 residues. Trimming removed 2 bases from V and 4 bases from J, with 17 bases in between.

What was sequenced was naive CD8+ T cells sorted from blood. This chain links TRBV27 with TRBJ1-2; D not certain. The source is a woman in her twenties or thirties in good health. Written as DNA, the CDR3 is TGTGCCAGCAGTTTAGGACCCACGTCCCCCTTCTATGGCTACACCTTC. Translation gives CASSLGPTSPFYGYTF.